This T cell receptor (beta chain) was obtained from a study of blood T cell repertoires in COVID-19. The germline V gene has CDR1 SEHNR and CDR2 FQNEAQ (reference sequence). Unmatched junction bases numbered 8, after V lost 2 bases and J lost 0 bases. The CDR3 has 19 residues. The repertoire was sequenced with immunoSEQ multiplex PCR; TCRdb's copy has only in-frame clones and lacks some. The sample includes 250,000 to 300,000 clones, about 86% seen only once; the top ten take about an eighth. This sequence joins TRBV7-9 and TRBJ2-2; 11 bases map to TRBD2. This TCR came from a woman in her sixties or seventies with COVID-19, enrolled during active disease. The sequenced material came from peripheral blood. CDR3 nucleotide sequence: TGTGCCAGCAGCTTAACTAGCGGGGGTTCCCAGGCGAACACCGGGGAGCTGTTTTTT. Protein sequence: CASSLTSGGSQANTGELFF.